What follows describes a single T cell receptor (beta chain). TCRdb keeps only in-frame clones here, not all; method: immunoSEQ multiplex PCR. The sample has tens of thousands of clones; approximately 92% are singletons. CDR1 is MNHEY, CDR2 SVGAGI, per germline. This CDR3 has 11 residues. The junction had 7 bases not matched to a gene; V was cut back by 5 bases and J by 14 bases. The sample originates from a study of OX40 agonist ivuxolimab in advanced cancers. The wider study: Eligibility admitted prior anti-PD-1, anti-PD-L1 or anti-CTLA-4 therapy; 30% to 40% had some.

The sequencing used CD4+ or CD8+ T cells sorted from blood, collected in a trial of the OX40 agonist ivuxolimab. The chain joins TRBV6-5 to TRBJ2-3; 7 nucleotides align to TRBD1. This sequence was found in an adult with an advanced solid tumor such as melanoma, head and neck, liver or kidney cancer. As DNA, the CDR3 is TGTGCCAGCAGTCCGGGACAGCCCTGGTATTTT. It translates to CASSPGQPWYF.